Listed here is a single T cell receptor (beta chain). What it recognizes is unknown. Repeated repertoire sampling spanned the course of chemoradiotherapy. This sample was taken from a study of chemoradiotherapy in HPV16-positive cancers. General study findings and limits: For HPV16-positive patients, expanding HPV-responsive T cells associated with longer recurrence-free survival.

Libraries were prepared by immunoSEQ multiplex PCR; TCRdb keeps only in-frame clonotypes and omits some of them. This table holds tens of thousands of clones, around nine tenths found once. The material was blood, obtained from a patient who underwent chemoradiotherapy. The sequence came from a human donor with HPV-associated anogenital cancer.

The CDR3 region has the DNA TGTGCCAGCAGTGAAGGGACAGGGATTTCGTACTTC. This encodes CASSEGTGISYF. The chain links TRBV25-1 to TRBJ2-4; TRBD1 agrees at 9 bases. The CDR3 runs to 12 residues. Germline values: CDR1 MGHDK, CDR2 SYGVNS. The junction had 5 bases not matched to a gene; V was cut back by 2 bases and J by 15 bases.